The 20 T cell receptor beta chains below were found in one sample sequenced in a study of T cells in Graves' hyperthyroidism and ophthalmopathy. From RNA transcripts, TCR beta CDR3 regions were amplified. With the HTBI primer set, the TCR CDR3 went through a first round of RT-PCR. TCRdb itself ran the multiplex PCR reads through MiXCR, one entry per CDR3 protein. The sample includes 350,000 or so distinct CDR3 sequences, about 18% of them seen just once. Sample: blood. These receptors were collected from a woman in her twenties or thirties with Graves' hyperthyroidism that later progressed to Graves' ophthalmopathy.

V is TRBV28 and J is TRBJ2-7; 10 positions match TRBD1. Looked up from germline, CDR1 is MDHEN and CDR2 is SYDVKM. The CDR3 is 20 residues long. V shed 5 bases, J shed 0 bases, and the junction held 19 bases outside the gene matches. DNA of the CDR3: TGTGCCAGCAGTCGCCTCTCCGGGACAGGGGACCTGCTTCGCTCCTACGAGCAGTACTTC. Residues: CASSRLSGTGDLLRSYEQYF.

There are a few counts of this clonotype. The chain couples TRBV20-1 to TRBJ1-5, with 8 bases identical to TRBD1. The germline V gene encodes CDR1 DFQATT and CDR2 SNEGSKA (reference sequence). This CDR3 has 14 residues. V was pared by 6 bases and J by 0 bases, with 4 bases of the junction left unmatched. The CDR3 reads CSASTGDSNQPQHF. The CDR3 DNA is TGCAGTGCCTCGACAGGGGATAGCAATCAGCCCCAGCATTTT.

This clonotype occurred many times. The chain combines TRBV11-2 with TRBJ2-3; TRBD1 might be the D (6 bases). The germline gives CDR1 SGHAT, CDR2 FQNNGV. Trimming left V 4 bases short and J 2 bases short, with 16 bases between. The CDR3 is 16 amino acids. Here the CDR3 reads CASSSYRDIHTDTQYF. The CDR3 nucleotides are TGTGCCAGCAGCTCCTACCGGGACATACACACAGATACGCAGTATTTT.

J is TRBJ1-2 and V is TRBV20-1; D gene uncertain. V was cut by 6 bases and J by 6 bases, with 8 bases left in between. Per the germline V gene, CDR1 is DFQATT and CDR2 is SNEGSKA (reference sequence). The CDR3 extends over 10 amino acids. The CDR3 spells CSAKMNGYTF. The CDR3 bases are TGCAGTGCGAAGATGAATGGCTACACCTTC.

On this clonotype: One base away lies a much larger clone, so this may be a sequencing read error. The chain employs TRBV6-2 or TRBV6-3 and TRBJ1-5; a possible D gene is TRBD1 (5 bases). This CDR3 is built from 12 residues. Germline V CDR1 and CDR2: MNHEY, SVGEGT. The CDR3 DNA is TGTGCCAGCAGTTACAGGGGTCAGCCCCAGCAGTTT. This gives the protein CASSYRGQPQQF.

The chain links TRBV15 to TRBJ1-2, with a possible D match to TRBD1 (6 bases). Trimming pared 0 bases from V and 8 bases from J, leaving 13 bases between. The germline V gene has CDR1 LNHNV and CDR2 YYDKDF (reference sequence). This CDR3 has 14 amino acids. The CDR3 spells CATSRDPGAGGYTF. CDR3 nucleotide sequence: TGTGCCACCAGCAGAGATCCAGGGGCCGGCGGCTACACCTTC.

This clonotype has just a few counts. The rearrangement links TRBV5-1 to TRBJ2-2, with no clear D. From germline, CDR1 is SGHRS and CDR2 YFSETQ. With 5 bases removed from V and 2 bases from J, the gap between germline ends came to 13 bases. The CDR3 has 15 amino acids. CDR3: CASRWTSLNTGELFF. CDR3 bases: TGCGCCAGCAGATGGACCTCCCTAAACACCGGGGAGCTGTTTTTT.

This clonotype was observed at least ten times. This chain joins TRBV10-3 and TRBJ2-1; TRBD1 is a possible D gene (5 bases). The CDR3 totals 13 residues. CDR1 is ENHRY, CDR2 SYGVKD, per germline. The germline V and J ends were trimmed by 6 bases and 3 bases, with 9 bases remaining between them. The CDR3 DNA is TGTGCCATCAGCTTTGACAGCTACAATGAGCAGTTCTTC. As protein: CAISFDSYNEQFF.

This clonotype was observed at least ten times. The DNA of the CDR3 is TGTGCCACCCCGAAGCCACTAGCGGGGGGGCGATCTAGCACAGATACGCAGTATTTT. The encoded protein is CATPKPLAGGRSSTDTQYF. This chain joins TRBV7-9 and TRBJ2-3, with TRBD2 identical over 13 bases. After removal of 10 bases from V and 0 bases from J, the junction contained 16 bases not matched to a gene. The CDR3 runs to 19 residues. Germline loops: CDR1 SEHNR, CDR2 FQNEAQ (reference sequence).

The table lists this clonotype with many counts. The chain is built from TRBV19 and TRBJ1-1; no reliable D call. Trimming stripped 4 bases from V and 0 bases from J, with 9 bases between. This CDR3 is 14 amino acids long. Germline CDR1 and CDR2: LNHDA and SQIVND (reference sequence). The CDR3, as DNA: TGTGCCAGTAGTACCCCTTTCTTGAACACTGAAGCTTTCTTT. Its protein is CASSTPFLNTEAFF.

This chain uses TRBV29-1 with TRBJ2-5, with TRBD1 matching 8 bases. This CDR3 contains 14 residues. V shed 2 bases and J 3 bases; nucleotides not matched to a gene: 5. CDR1 and CDR2 (germline): SQVTM, ANQGSEA. The CDR3 DNA sequence: TGCAGCGTTGAACCACCGGACAGGGAAGAGACCCAGTACTTC. Protein sequence: CSVEPPDREETQYF.

Ten or more counts support this clonotype. CDR3 in amino acids: CASSPGAGVAFF. The CDR3 coding sequence is TGTGCCAGCAGTCCAGGCGCGGGGGTAGCTTTCTTT. This chain uses TRBV27 with TRBJ1-1; a possible D gene is TRBD1 (5 bases). The CDR3 extends over 12 amino acids. V lost 5 bases and J 10 bases, leaving 14 bases between the germline ends. Germline V lookup: CDR1 MNHEY, CDR2 SMNVEV (reference sequence).

This clonotype has at least ten counts. The chain has TRBV6-1 and TRBJ2-7; possibly TRBD2 for D (5 bases). There are 14 residues in the CDR3. Trimming removed 6 bases at V and 2 bases at J, with 14 bases between. The germline V gene encodes CDR1 MNHNS and CDR2 SASEGT. The CDR3 here is CASRRLTAPYEQYF. CDR3 nucleotides: TGTGCCAGCAGAAGACTAACAGCTCCCTACGAGCAGTACTTC.

This clonotype was counted ten times or more. This rearrangement joins TRBV15 to TRBJ2-5, with 7 bases fitting TRBD2. Germline lookup yields CDR1 LNHNV and CDR2 YYDKDF (reference sequence). The ends lost 0 bases at V and 6 bases at J; junction bases unmatched: 16. The CDR3 is 18 residues long. This CDR3 is CATSRDRGSAGLSKTQYF. Here the CDR3 DNA reads TGTGCCACCAGCAGAGATCGAGGTTCAGCGGGGTTGAGTAAGACCCAGTACTTC.

This clonotype was seen more than once but under ten times. The junction departs from germline at one end; a sequencing error may be responsible. The CDR3 sequence: CASGLEQRAYEQYF. DNA for the CDR3: TGTGCCAGCGGCTTAGAACAGCGAGCCTACGAGCAGTACTTC. The J gene is TRBJ2-7, the V gene TRBV7-9; D not resolved. The CDR3 consists of 14 residues. Germline V CDR1 and CDR2: SEHNR, FQNEAQ (reference sequence).

This clonotype was counted between two and nine times. The rearrangement uses TRBV7-9 and TRBJ2-5; D unclear. V lost 8 bases to trimming and J lost 1 base, with 11 bases between them. The CDR3 totals 13 residues. The germline V gene has CDR1 SEHNR and CDR2 FQNEAQ (reference sequence). The CDR3 here is CASSKAAQETQYF. In nucleotides, the CDR3 is TGTGCCAGCTCCAAGGCGGCCCAAGAGACCCAGTACTTC.

Many counts were recorded for this clonotype. The chain links TRBV19 to TRBJ1-1; TRBD1 agrees at 7 bases. V lost 4 bases and J lost 8; bases outside the gene matches: 10. Germline loops: CDR1 LNHDA, CDR2 SQIVND (reference sequence). The CDR3 consists of 14 residues. The CDR3 DNA follows: TGTGCCAGTAGTACTCAGGGGGGGTTAACCGAAGCTTTCTTT. Translated: CASSTQGGLTEAFF.

The genes are TRBV19 and TRBJ1-3; no firm D call. The CDR3 has 16 amino acids. Germline CDR1 and CDR2: LNHDA and SQIVND (reference sequence). Trimming left V 2 bases short and J 2 bases short, with 13 bases between. The DNA of the CDR3 is TGTGCCAGTAGTATAATGGCAGGACTTCCTGGAAACACCATATATTTT. Translation gives CASSIMAGLPGNTIYF. The full variable domain, in which reference TRBV19 and TRBJ1-3 provide the parts outside the CDR3, is DGGITQSPKYLFRKEGQNVTLSCEQNLNHDAMYWYRQDPGQGLRLIYYSQIVNDFQKGDIAEGYSVSREKKESFPLTVTSAQKNPTAFYLCASSIMAGLPGNTIYFGEGSWLTVV.

Note on this clonotype: This sequence may be a read error, since a much larger clone differs from it by one base. Given the absence of the conserved phenylalanine or tryptophan at the CDR3 end, a read error is likely. The J gene is TRBJ2-7, the V gene TRBV25-1, with 8 positions matching TRBD1. Germline CDR1 is MGHDK and CDR2 is SYGVNS. The CDR3 spans 17 residues. Germline trimming cut 5 bases from V and 3 bases from J; bases unmatched to any gene: 15. The CDR3 region is CASSSAVLGTGYYEQYS. The CDR3 DNA is TGTGCCAGCAGTTCCGCGGTTTTAGGGACAGGATACTACGAGCAGTACTCC.

This chain links TRBV12-3 or TRBV12-4 with TRBJ2-3; D remains unclear. V lost 3 bases, J lost 6 bases, and 4 bases lay in between. This CDR3 is 11 amino acids long. CDR3 nucleotide sequence: TGTGCCAGCAGTTTGATCGATACGCAGTATTTT. Translation: CASSLIDTQYF.